The 8 T cell receptor beta chains below were found in one sample sequenced in a study of cytotoxic CD8 clonotypes in ibrutinib-treated CLL. The repertoire was sequenced with immunoSEQ multiplex PCR; TCRdb's copy has only in-frame clones and lacks some. The data show around 50,000 clones, with approximately 60% seen just once and roughly 21% held by the top ten. The sample consisted of PBMCs, taken after 24 months of ibrutinib treatment. These receptors were obtained from a human donor with chronic lymphocytic leukemia.

This clone was detected many times. The rearrangement links TRBV6-6 to TRBJ2-1; D is perhaps TRBD2 (5 bases). Germline V CDR1 and CDR2: MNHNY, SVGAGI (reference sequence). The V gene lost 2 bases and the J gene lost 3 bases, with 11 bases spanning the gap. The CDR3 consists of 15 residues. The CDR3 sequence: CASSYLAVYYNEQFF. The CDR3 bases are TGTGCCAGCAGTTACCTAGCAGTTTACTACAATGAGCAGTTCTTC.

This clone occurred many times. The chain employs TRBV5-1 and TRBJ2-3, with a possible D match to TRBD1 (5 bases). Germline V gene sequence: CDR1 SGHRS, CDR2 YFSETQ. CDR3 length equals 17 residues. V dropped 4 bases and J dropped 0 bases, with 18 bases sitting between them. CDR3 loop: CASSADRGPLSTDTQYF. The CDR3 coding sequence is TGCGCCAGCAGCGCCGACAGAGGACCTCTTAGCACAGATACGCAGTATTTT.

This clone was counted only a few times. The chain has TRBV2 and TRBJ1-2; 7 bases line up with TRBD1. The length of the CDR3 is 13 residues. Germline CDR1 and CDR2: SNHLY and FYNNEI. Germline trimming cut 6 bases from V and 8 bases from J; bases unmatched to any gene: 9. The CDR3 region has the DNA TGTGCCAGCAGCATAACAGGGGCAGAGGGCTACACCTTC. This sequence encodes CASSITGAEGYTF.

J is TRBJ2-7 and V is TRBV5-1; no definite D call. This CDR3 has 13 amino acids. Germline V gives CDR1 SGHRS, CDR2 YFSETQ. Trimming pared 0 bases from V and 3 bases from J, leaving 7 bases between. CDR3: CASSLGPIYEQYF. The CDR3 DNA is TGCGCCAGCAGCTTGGGACCGATCTACGAGCAGTACTTC.

This clone showed up just a few times. The rearrangement links TRBV7-9 to TRBJ2-3, with a weak D call TRBD2 (5 bases). The CDR3 runs 14 residues. The germline gives CDR1 SEHNR, CDR2 FQNEAQ (reference sequence). With 5 bases removed from V and 4 bases from J, the gap between germline ends came to 13 bases. CDR3 sequence: CASSTGIGADTQYF. CDR3 bases: TGTGCCAGCAGCACCGGGATCGGTGCAGATACGCAGTATTTT.

In its sample, this clone was seen a few times. This sequence joins TRBV9 and TRBJ2-5, with 10 bases aligning to TRBD1. The CDR3 runs 16 residues. V dropped 3 bases and J dropped 5; count of bases not matched to a gene: 10. CDR1 and CDR2 (germline): SGDLS, YYNGEE. The CDR3 DNA is TGTGCCAGCAGCGCCCTGGGGACAGGGGATTTCGAGACCCAGTACTTC. It yields the protein CASSALGTGDFETQYF.

The V and J genes are TRBV12-2 and TRBJ2-7; the tabulated D call, TRBD1, remains unverified against the DNA. TRBV12-2 is marked as a pseudogene. The CDR3 contains 18 residues. The CDR3, as DNA: TGTGCAAGTCGCTTAGCGCCTTTAGGACAGGGGGACGGTAACGAGCAGTACGTC. Protein product: CASRLAPLGQGDGNEQYV.

As DNA, the CDR3 is TGTGCCAGCAGTGAAGAAGGGTATGAGCAGTTCTTC. Its protein product is CASSEEGYEQFF. The chain carries TRBV6-1 and TRBJ2-1, with no clear D. Germline assignment: CDR1 MNHNS and CDR2 SASEGT. V gave up 1 base and J gave up 8 bases, with 6 bases separating them. The CDR3 has 12 amino acids.